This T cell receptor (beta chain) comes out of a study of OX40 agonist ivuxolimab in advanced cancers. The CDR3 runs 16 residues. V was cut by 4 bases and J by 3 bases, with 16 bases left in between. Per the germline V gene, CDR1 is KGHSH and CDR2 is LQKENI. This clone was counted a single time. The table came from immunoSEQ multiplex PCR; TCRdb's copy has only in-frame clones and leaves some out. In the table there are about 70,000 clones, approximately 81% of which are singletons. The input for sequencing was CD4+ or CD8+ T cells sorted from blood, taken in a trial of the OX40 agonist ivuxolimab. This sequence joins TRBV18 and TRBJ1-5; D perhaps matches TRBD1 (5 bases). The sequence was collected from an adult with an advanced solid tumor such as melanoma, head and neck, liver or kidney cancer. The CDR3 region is CASSRQGSANNQPQHF. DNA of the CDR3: TGTGCCAGCTCACGGCAGGGTTCGGCGAACAATCAGCCCCAGCATTTT.